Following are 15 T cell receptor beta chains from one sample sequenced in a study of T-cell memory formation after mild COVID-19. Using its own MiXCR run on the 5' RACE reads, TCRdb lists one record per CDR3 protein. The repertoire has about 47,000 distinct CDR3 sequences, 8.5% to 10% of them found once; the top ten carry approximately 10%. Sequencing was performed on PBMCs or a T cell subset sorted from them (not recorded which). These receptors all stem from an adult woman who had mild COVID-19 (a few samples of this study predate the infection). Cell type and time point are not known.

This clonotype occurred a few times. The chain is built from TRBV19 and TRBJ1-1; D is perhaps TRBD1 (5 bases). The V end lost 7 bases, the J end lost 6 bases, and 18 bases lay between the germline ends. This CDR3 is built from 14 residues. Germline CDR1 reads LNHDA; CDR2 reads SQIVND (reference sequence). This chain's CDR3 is CASTQGLGRAEAFF. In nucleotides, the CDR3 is TGTGCCAGTACCCAGGGCCTGGGGAGGGCTGAAGCTTTCTTT.

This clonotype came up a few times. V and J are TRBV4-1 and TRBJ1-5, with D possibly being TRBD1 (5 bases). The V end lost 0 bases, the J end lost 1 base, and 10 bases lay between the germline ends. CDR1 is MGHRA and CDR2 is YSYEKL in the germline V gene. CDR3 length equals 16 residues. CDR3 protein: CASSQDPGPSNQPQHF. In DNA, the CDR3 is TGCGCCAGCAGCCAAGATCCGGGACCGAGCAATCAGCCCCAGCATTTT.

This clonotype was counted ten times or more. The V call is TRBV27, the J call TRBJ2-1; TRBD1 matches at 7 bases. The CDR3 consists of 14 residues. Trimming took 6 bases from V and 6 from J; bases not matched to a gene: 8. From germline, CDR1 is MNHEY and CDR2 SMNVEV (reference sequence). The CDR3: CASSRDRAGNEQFF. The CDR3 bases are TGTGCCAGCAGCCGAGACAGGGCTGGCAATGAGCAGTTCTTC.

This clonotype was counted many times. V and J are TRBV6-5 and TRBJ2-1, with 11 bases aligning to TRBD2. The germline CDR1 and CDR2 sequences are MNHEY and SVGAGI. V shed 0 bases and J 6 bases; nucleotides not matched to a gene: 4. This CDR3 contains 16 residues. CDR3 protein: CASSYSGLAGGNEQFF. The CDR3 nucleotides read TGTGCCAGCAGTTACTCCGGGCTAGCGGGAGGCAATGAGCAGTTCTTC.

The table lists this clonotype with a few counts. The CDR3 region has the DNA TGTGCCAGCAGTCCCCTGGACAGGGACTCCTACGAGCAGTACTTC. Its protein is CASSPLDRDSYEQYF. The genes are TRBV28 and TRBJ2-7, with TRBD1 matching over 8 bases. The CDR3 is 15 amino acids. Germline-derived CDR1 and CDR2 are MDHEN and SYDVKM. V was pared by 5 bases and J by 0 bases, with 6 bases of the junction left unmatched.

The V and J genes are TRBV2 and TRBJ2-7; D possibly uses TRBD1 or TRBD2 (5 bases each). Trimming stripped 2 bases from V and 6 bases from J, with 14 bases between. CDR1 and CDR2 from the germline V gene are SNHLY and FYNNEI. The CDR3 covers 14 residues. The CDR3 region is CASSEIGTPLEQYF. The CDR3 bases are TGTGCCAGCAGTGAAATCGGGACGCCCCTCGAGCAGTACTTC. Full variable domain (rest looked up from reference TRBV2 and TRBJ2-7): EPEVTQTPSHQVTQMGQEVILRCVPISNHLYFYWYRQILGQKVEFLVSFYNNEISEKSEIFDDQFSVERPDGSNFTLKIRSTKLEDSAMYFCASSEIGTPLEQYFGPGTRLTVT.

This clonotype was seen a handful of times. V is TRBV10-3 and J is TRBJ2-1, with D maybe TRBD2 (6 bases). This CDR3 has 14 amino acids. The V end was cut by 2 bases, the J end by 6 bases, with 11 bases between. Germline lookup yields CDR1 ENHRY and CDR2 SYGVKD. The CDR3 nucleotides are TGTGCCATCAGTGAGAGCGGAGGGCTCAATGAGCAGTTCTTC. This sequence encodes CAISESGGLNEQFF.

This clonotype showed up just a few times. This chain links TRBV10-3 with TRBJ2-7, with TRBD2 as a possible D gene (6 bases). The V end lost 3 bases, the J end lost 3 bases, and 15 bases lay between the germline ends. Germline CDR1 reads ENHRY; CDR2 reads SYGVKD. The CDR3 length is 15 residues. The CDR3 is CAISDPGLPNYEQYF. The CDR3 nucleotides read TGTGCCATCAGTGACCCGGGACTTCCTAACTACGAGCAGTACTTC.

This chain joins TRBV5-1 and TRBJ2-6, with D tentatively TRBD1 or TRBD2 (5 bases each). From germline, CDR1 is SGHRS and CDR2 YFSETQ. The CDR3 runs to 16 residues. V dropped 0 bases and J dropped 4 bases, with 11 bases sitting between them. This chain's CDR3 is CASSLESGAGANVLTF. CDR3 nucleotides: TGCGCCAGCAGCTTGGAATCCGGGGCCGGGGCCAACGTCCTGACTTTC.

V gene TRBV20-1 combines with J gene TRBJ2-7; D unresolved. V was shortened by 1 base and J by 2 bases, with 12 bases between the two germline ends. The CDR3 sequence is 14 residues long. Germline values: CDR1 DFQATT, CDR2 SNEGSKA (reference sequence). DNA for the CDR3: TGCAGTGCTAGAGGTGCTAGGGTCGCCTACGAGCAGTACTTC. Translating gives CSARGARVAYEQYF.

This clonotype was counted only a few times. The CDR3 region has the DNA TGTGCCAGCAGTTTCCAAAGGCTGGGCTATGGCTACACCTTC. Its protein is CASSFQRLGYGYTF. The chain couples TRBV6-5 to TRBJ1-2, with no clear D. The CDR3 length is 14 residues. The germline gives CDR1 MNHEY, CDR2 SVGAGI. The V and J ends lost 4 bases and 4 bases respectively, with 13 bases between them.

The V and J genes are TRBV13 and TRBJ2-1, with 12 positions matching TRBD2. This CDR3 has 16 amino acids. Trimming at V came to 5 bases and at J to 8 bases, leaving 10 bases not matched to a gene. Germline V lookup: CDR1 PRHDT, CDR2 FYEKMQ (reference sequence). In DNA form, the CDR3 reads TGTGCCAGCAGCGTAGAGCTAGCGGGAGGGCCCGATGAGCAGTTCTTC. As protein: CASSVELAGGPDEQFF.

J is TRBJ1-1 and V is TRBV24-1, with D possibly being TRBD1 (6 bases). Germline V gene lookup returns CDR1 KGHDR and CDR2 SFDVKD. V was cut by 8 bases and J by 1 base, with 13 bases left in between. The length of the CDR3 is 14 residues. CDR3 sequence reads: CATTQGRGNTEAFF. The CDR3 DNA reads TGTGCCACCACCCAGGGGAGAGGGAACACTGAAGCTTTCTTT.

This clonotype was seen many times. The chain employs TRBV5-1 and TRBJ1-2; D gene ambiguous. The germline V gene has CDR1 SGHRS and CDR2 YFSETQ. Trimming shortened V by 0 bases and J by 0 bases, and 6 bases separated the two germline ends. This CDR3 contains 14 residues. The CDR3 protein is CASSLDSSNYGYTF. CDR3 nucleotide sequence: TGCGCCAGCAGCTTGGACAGTTCTAACTATGGCTACACCTTC.

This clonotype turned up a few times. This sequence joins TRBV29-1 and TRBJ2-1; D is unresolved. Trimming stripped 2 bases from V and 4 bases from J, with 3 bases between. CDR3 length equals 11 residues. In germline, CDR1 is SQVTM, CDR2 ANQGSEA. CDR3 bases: TGCAGCGTTGAACGTTACAATGAGCAGTTCTTC. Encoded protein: CSVERYNEQFF.